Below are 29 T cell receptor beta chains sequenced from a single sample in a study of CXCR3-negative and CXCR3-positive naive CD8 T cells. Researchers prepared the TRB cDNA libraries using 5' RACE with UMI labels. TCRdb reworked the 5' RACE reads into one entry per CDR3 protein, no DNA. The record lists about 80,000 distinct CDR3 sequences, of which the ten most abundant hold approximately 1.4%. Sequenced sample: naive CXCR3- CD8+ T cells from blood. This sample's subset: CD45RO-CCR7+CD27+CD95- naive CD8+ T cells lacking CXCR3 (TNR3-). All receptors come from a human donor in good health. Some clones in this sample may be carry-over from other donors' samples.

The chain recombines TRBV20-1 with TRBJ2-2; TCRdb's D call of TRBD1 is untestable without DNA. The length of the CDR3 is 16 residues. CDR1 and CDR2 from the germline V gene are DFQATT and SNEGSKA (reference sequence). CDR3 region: CSARDGTGGNGGELFF.

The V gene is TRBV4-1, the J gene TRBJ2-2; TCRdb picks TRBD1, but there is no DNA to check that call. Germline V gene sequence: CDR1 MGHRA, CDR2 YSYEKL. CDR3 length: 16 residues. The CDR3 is CASSQDAQGGTGELFF.

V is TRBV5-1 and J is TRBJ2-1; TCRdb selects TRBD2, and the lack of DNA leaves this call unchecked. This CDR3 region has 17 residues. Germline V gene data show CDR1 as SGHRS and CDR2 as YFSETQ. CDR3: CASSPGLAGENYNEQFF. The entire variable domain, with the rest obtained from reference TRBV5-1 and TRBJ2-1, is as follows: KAGVTQTPRYLIKTRGQQVTLSCSPISGHRSVSWYQQTPGQGLQFLFEYFSETQRNKGNFPGRFSGRQFSNSRSEMNVSTLELGDSALYLCASSPGLAGENYNEQFFGPGTRLTVL.

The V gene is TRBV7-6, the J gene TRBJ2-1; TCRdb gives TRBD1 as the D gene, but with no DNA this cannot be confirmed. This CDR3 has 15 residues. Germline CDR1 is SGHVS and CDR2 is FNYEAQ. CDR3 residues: CASSLTGGSYNEQFF.

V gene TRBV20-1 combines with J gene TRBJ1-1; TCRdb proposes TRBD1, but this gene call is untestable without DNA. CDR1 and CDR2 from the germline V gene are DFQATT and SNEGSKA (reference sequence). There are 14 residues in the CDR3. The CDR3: CSARTMRGDTEAFF.

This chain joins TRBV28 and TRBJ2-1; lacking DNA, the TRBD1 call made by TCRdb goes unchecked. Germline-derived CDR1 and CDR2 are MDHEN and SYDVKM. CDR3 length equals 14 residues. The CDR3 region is CASSRQGGYNEQFF.

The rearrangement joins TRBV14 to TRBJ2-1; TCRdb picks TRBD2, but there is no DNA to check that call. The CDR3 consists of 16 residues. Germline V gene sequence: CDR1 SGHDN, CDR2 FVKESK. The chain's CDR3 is CASSQLAGLSYNEQFF. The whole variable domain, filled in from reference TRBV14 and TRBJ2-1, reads EAGVTQFPSHSVIEKGQTVTLRCDPISGHDNLYWYRRVMGKEIKFLLHFVKESKQDESGMPNNRFLAERTGGTYSTLKVQPAELEDSGVYFCASSQLAGLSYNEQFFGPGTRLTVL.

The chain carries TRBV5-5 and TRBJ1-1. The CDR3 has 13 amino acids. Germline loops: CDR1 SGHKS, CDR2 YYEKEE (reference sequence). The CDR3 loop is CASSWSGNTEAFF. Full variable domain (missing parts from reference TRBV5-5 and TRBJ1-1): DAGVTQSPTHLIKTRGQQVTLRCSPISGHKSVSWYQQVLGQGPQFIFQYYEKEERGRGNFPDRFSARQFPNYSSELNVNALLLGDSALYLCASSWSGNTEAFFGQGTRLTVV.

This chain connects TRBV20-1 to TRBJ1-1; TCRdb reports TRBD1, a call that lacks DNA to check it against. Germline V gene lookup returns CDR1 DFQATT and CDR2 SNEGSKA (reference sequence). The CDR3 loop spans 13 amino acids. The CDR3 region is CSARATGDAEAFF.

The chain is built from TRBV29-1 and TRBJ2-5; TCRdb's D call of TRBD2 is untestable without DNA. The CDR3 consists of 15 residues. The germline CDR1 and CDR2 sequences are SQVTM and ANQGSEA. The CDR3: CSVEGLAWPEETQYF.

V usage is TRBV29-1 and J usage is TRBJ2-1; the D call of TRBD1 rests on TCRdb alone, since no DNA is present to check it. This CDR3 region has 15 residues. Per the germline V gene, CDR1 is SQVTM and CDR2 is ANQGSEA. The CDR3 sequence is CSVDIGTTNYNEQFF.

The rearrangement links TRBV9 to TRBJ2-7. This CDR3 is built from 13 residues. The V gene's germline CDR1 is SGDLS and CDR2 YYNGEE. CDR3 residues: CASSVGKGSEQYF.

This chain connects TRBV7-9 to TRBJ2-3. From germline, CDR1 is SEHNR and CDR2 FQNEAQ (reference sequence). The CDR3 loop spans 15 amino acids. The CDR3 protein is CASSEVGTVTDTQYF.

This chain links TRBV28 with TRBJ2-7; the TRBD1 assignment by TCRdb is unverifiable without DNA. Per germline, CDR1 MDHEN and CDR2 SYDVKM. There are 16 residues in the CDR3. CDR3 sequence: CASSFDRDRTSREQYF.

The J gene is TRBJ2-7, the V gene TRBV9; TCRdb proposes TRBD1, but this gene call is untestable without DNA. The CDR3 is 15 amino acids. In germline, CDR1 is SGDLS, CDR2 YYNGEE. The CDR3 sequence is CASSVEGTGGDEQYF.

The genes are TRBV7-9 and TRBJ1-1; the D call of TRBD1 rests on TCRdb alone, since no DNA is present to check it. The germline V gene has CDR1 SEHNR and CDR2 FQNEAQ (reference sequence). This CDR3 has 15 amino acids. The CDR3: CASSYGQGLNTEAFF. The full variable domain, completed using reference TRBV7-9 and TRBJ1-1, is DTGVSQNPRHKITKRGQNVTFRCDPISEHNRLYWYRQTLGQGPEFLTYFQNEAQLEKSRLLSDRFSAERPKGSFSTLEIQRTEQGDSAMYLCASSYGQGLNTEAFFGQGTRLTVV.

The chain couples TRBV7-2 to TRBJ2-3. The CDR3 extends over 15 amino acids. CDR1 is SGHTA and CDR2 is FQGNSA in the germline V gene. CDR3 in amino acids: CASSLEARWTDTQYF.

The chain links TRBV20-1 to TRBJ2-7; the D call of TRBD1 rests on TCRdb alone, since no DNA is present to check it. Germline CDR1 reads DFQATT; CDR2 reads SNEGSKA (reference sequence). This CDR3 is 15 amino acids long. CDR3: CSAFWTGESSYEQYF.

This chain's CDR3 is CASGLFGVNYGYTF. V gene TRBV12-5 combines with J gene TRBJ1-2. CDR3 length: 14 amino acids. The germline CDR1 and CDR2 sequences are LGHNT and FRNRAP.

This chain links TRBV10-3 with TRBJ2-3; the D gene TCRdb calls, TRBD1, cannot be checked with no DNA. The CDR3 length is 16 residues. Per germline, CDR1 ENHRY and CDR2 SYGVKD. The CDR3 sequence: CAISDLSGQSTDTQYF.

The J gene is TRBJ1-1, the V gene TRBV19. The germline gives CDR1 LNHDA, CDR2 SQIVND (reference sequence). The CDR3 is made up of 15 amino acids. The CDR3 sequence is CASSMLVGLNTEAFF.

The CDR3 is CASSHGQTMGTGELFF. This chain connects TRBV23-1 to TRBJ2-2; TCRdb reports TRBD2, a call that lacks DNA to check it against. TRBV23-1 is an ORF, and what it does is uncertain. This CDR3 is built from 16 residues.

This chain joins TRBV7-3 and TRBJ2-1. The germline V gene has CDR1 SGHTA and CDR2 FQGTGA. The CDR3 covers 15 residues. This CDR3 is CASSLFRDSYNEQFF.

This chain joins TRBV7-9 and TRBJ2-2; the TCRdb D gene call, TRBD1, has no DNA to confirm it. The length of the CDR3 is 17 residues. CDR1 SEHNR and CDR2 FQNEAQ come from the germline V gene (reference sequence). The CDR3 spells CASSSQTGQGNTGELFF.

The CDR3 sequence is CASSAQGDSTEAFF. The rearrangement uses TRBV9 and TRBJ1-1; the D call of TRBD1 rests on TCRdb alone, since no DNA is present to check it. The CDR3 runs 14 residues. CDR1 and CDR2 from the germline V gene are SGDLS and YYNGEE.

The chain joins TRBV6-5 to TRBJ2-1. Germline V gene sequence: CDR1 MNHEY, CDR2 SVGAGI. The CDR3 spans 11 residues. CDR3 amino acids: CASSQSNEQFF.

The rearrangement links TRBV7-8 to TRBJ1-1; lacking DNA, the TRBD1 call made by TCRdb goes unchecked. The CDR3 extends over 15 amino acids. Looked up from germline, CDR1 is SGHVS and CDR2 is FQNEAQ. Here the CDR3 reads CASSSGVTMNTEAFF. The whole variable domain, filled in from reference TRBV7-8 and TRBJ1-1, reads GAGVSQSPRYKVAKRGQDVALRCDPISGHVSLFWYQQALGQGPEFLTYFQNEAQLDKSGLPSDRFFAERPEGSVSTLKIQRTQQEDSAVYLCASSSGVTMNTEAFFGQGTRLTVV.

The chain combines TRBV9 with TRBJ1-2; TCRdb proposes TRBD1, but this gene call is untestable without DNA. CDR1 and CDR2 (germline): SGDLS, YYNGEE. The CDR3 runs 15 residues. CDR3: CASSTAGQGYYGYTF.

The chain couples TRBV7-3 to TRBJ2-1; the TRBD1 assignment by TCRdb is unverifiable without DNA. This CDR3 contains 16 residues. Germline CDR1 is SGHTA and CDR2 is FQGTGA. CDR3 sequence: CASSERGQSSYNEQFF. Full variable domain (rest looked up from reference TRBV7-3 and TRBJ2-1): GAGVSQTPSNKVTEKGKYVELRCDPISGHTALYWYRQSLGQGPEFLIYFQGTGAADDSGLPNDRFFAVRPEGSVSTLKIQRTERGDSAVYLCASSERGQSSYNEQFFGPGTRLTVL.